This entry is about one T cell receptor beta chain. The antigen it binds to is not known. Per-nucleotide qualities are absent, and no much larger clonotype sits a single base away. Participants in the prospective study were enrolled through a virtual design, were aged about 18 to 89 years, and lived in roughly 26 United States geographic areas. In the prospective study, cohorts were assigned on the basis of participant-reported clinical history obtained from a screening survey and a study questionnaire. A participant counted as exposed if, within 2 weeks of entering the study, that participant had been in contact with someone who had a PCR-confirmed or clinician-diagnosed COVID-19 case. In the prospective study, whole blood, serum and a nasopharyngeal or oropharyngeal swab were collected from each participant by mobile phlebotomists. Additional blood draws and questionnaires over an approximately two-month period could optionally be provided by prospective study participants. Before DNA extraction, prospective study blood samples were shipped either frozen or at room temperature.

These data come from a study of blood T cell repertoires in COVID-19 (dated by TCRdb to 2018 to 2020). Looking at the study overall: Collaborator samples came from the United States, Italy and Spain and covered acute and convalescent phases of COVID-19. Samples came from the ongoing ImmuneRACE study (first 160 participants) plus 1,254 subjects from 6 global collaborators. The repertoires were released in a freely available public database meant as a resource for research on the immune response to SARS-CoV-2. Sample metadata almost always included a de-identified subject ID, COVID-19 status, age in years and sex. Deeply sampled blood TCRbeta repertoires from subjects exposed to, actively infected with, or recovered from COVID-19 were included in the dataset. Where available, HLA class I and class II types were obtained from metadata supplied by the sample provider rather than from assay-based typing. The prospective study material was composed of cDNA or gDNA derived from T cells, B-cell-depleted T cells, or PBMCs. General study outcomes and caveats: The amount of clinical and demographic metadata varied by source and participant and was provided uncurated.

TCRbeta CDR3 regions were amplified from genomic DNA using the immunoSEQ Assay, a bias-controlled multiplex PCR. The study's processing was this. Nucleated cell counts per sample were estimated from amplification of reference gene primers within the assay. To quantify the absolute abundance of each unique TCRbeta CDR3 rearrangement, sequence reads were collapsed and filtered. For each sample, productive Simpson clonality was calculated by taking the square root of Simpson's diversity index across productive rearrangements. TCRdb mirrors the immuneACCESS table, restricted to in-frame sequences. Some clones are absent from its copies; in checked studies, under half trace to an unresolved V gene, and the reason for the others is unknown. V, J and clone size reflect that table, while D and trimming were determined from the DNA. The table for this sample lists roughly 250,000 clones; around 90% of them were counted only once. The ten largest make up around 3.2% of the sample.

Spanning cysteine to phenylalanine, the CDR3 consists of 10 amino acids. Here the CDR3 DNA is all that survives: 30 bases in frame from base 1. Clipping removes 6 bases from V and 6 bases from J, with 0 as the unmatched junction base count. Per the germline V gene, SQVTM is the CDR1 and ANQGSEA is the CDR2. The chain was built from TRBV29-1 and TRBJ2-3; 7 central bases correspond to TRBD2. The clonotype comes from a woman in her 40s who had been exposed to COVID-19. The sequenced material came from PBMCs or T cells enriched from blood (not recorded which). CDR3 reads: CSVGRDTQYF. The sequenced DNA is TGCAGCGTCGGGAGGGATACGCAGTATTTT.